The rows below give T cell receptor beta chains drawn from one sample of a study of T cells in Graves' hyperthyroidism and ophthalmopathy. MiXCR, run by TCRdb on the multiplex PCR reads, gives a single entry per CDR3 protein. The sample carries approximately 610,000 distinct CDR3 sequences, over 15% recorded once. Sequencing input: blood. All receptors derive from a woman younger than 35 with Graves' hyperthyroidism. The CDR3 runs from the conserved cysteine through the conserved F or W.

TRBV3-1 | CASSQAGTLVNEQFF
TRBV5-1 | CASSSTGLAGDNEQFF
TRBV3-1 | CASSQEVGNTEAFF
TRBV2 | CASRVAGGPETQYF
TRBV6-4 | CASGRLAAQTRSYNEQFF
TRBV20-1 | CSANGQGYEQYF
TRBV5-1 | CASSLALGGAFTYEQYF
TRBV29-1 | CSVETGRNTEAFF
TRBV3-1 | CASSQDPGRGYNEQFF
TRBV6-2/TRBV6-3 | CASTEREGSGANVLTF
TRBV5-1 | CASSLTNTGELFF
TRBV29-1 | CSVVSGANVLTF
TRBV4-3 | CASSQDGTGQGEKLFF
TRBV20-1 | CSASPTGVGYTF
TRBV10-1 | CASSEGGGRNEQFF
TRBV7-6 | CASSLEDKGPGEQYF
TRBV4-3 | CASSQDRRGANYGYTF
TRBV20-1 | CSARDGEGTTDTQYF
TRBV13 | CASSPRGSYEQYF
TRBV24-1 | CATSVGSDTEAFF
TRBV9 | CASNSSSEVLDEQYF
TRBV5-1 | CASSLGGTGGEKLFF
TRBV18 | CTSSPSTVYNEQFF
TRBV20-1 | CSAPLLAGDLFF
TRBV20-1 | CSARDKRSTGELFF
TRBV4-2 | CASSHWTSGSTDTQYF
TRBV30 | CAWTHQETQYF
TRBV7-9 | CAGSFGEAGEGGEQFF
TRBV20-1 | CSARDSPSDNEQFF
TRBV6-6 | CASSYWTASDGYTF
TRBV6-1 | CASSVLRGGSGYTF
TRBV6-2/TRBV6-3 | CASSASGADYNEQFF
TRBV3-1 | CASSQGTSGLNEQFF
TRBV24-1 | CATSTPNYGYTF
TRBV6-2/TRBV6-3 | CASGKATGGFGQPQHF
TRBV12-3/TRBV12-4 | CASSSRRGGRNEQFF
TRBV27 | CASRILRSGSIANTGELFF
TRBV4-2 | CASSQDDGQQYGYTF
TRBV5-1 | CASSLESTGGPTSEQYF
TRBV9 | CASSVGTGTSDEQYF